This T cell receptor beta chain appears in the sequencing data of a study of T cells after yellow fever vaccination. Study details: SMART-Seq v4 Ultra Low Input handled preparation of low-cell-number fractions.

A remark on this clonotype: Antigen unknown.

V was cut by 0 bases and J by 2 bases, with 18 bases left in between. The CDR3 contains 17 residues. CDR1 and CDR2 from the germline V gene are SGDLS and YYNGEE. TCRdb redid the calling of the 5' RACE reads with MiXCR, one entry per CDR3 protein. The top ten clones hold around 15% of a sample with hundreds of thousands of distinct CDR3 sequences, roughly 12% of them seen once. Study-wide findings and caveats: Reappearance after the booster was seen for most primary-vaccination clones, at 95% to 96% CD4 and around 90% CD8.

The chain joins TRBV9 to TRBJ2-7; D unclear. The sequenced sample was PBMCs, obtained on the day of the yellow fever booster vaccination. This TCR derives from a man aged 25 to 40 who received the YFV17D yellow fever vaccine. The CDR3 nucleotides are TGTGCCAGCAGCGTAGATCTAGGAGCGATTTCAGCCTACGAGCAGTACTTC. It is translated as CASSVDLGAISAYEQYF. The full variable domain, rest sourced from reference TRBV9 and TRBJ2-7, is DSGVTQTPKHLITATGQRVTLRCSPRSGDLSVYWYQQSLDQGLQFLIQYYNGEERAKGNILERFSAQQFPDLHSELNLSSLELGDSALYFCASSVDLGAISAYEQYFGPGTRLTVT.